The rows below give T cell receptor beta chains drawn from one sample of a study of cytomegalovirus exposure and HLA in healthy donors. Only in-frame clones appear in the TCRdb table, and some are missing; sequencing was by immunoSEQ multiplex PCR. The repertoire includes about 120,000 clones, 75% to 85% of them detected once, and 7% to 9.5% sits in the top ten. The source material was PBMCs. The receptor source for this set is a man aged 25-40 years in good health and CMV-seropositive. Each CDR3 is given with its conserved first and last residue. The D gene is left open where the match is weak. Clone sizes are given selectively: once, few, many, or a class where the clone is expanded.

J | size | D | V | CDR3 | DNA
TRBJ1-3 | - | TRBD1 | TRBV27 | CASTDRAGNTIYF | TGTGCCAGCACGGACAGGGCTGGAAACACCATATATTTT
TRBJ2-7 | - | TRBD2 | TRBV7-7 | CASSSGLAGGEQYF | TGTGCCAGCAGCTCTGGACTAGCGGGGGGCGAGCAGTACTTC
TRBJ1-2 | - | - | TRBV7-9 | CASSLGLGAPEYGYTF | TGTGCCAGCAGCTTAGGTTTGGGGGCGCCGGAATATGGCTACACCTTC
TRBJ2-7 | - | - | TRBV6-1 | CASSEARFGYEQYF | TGTGCCAGCAGTGAAGCGCGGTTCGGGTACGAGCAGTACTTC
TRBJ1-5 | - | TRBD1 | TRBV15 | CATSPQGTNQPQHF | TGTGCCACCAGTCCACAGGGGACAAATCAGCCCCAGCATTTT
TRBJ2-3 | - | TRBD1 | TRBV15 | CATSRAGTGLSTDTQYF | TGTGCCACCAGCAGAGCCGGGACAGGGCTTAGCACAGATACGCAGTATTTT
TRBJ2-1 | few | TRBD2 | TRBV6-4 | CASSDTSGGANEQFF | TGTGCCAGCAGTGACACTAGCGGGGGGGCCAATGAGCAGTTCTTC
TRBJ2-7 | - | - | TRBV10-2 | CASSPPPGEQYF | TGCGCCAGCAGTCCCCCCCCCGGGGAGCAGTACTTC
TRBJ1-5 | - | - | TRBV12-5 | CASGLNRDGNQPQHF | TGTGCTAGTGGTTTAAACAGGGACGGCAATCAGCCCCAGCATTTT
TRBJ2-1 | - | TRBD2 | TRBV2 | CASSDTLAGDYNEQFF | TGTGCCAGCAGTGACACACTAGCGGGGGACTACAATGAGCAGTTCTTC
TRBJ2-7 | - | - | TRBV27 | CASSLLASYEQYF | TGTGCCAGCAGTTTACTGGCATCCTACGAGCAGTACTTC
TRBJ2-7 | - | TRBD1 | TRBV5-6 | CASSSQQGARHEQYF | TGTGCCAGCAGCTCCCAACAGGGGGCGCGCCACGAGCAGTACTTC
TRBJ1-6 | - | - | TRBV15 | CATSRDQGGSPLHF | TGTGCCACCAGCAGAGATCAGGGAGGCTCACCCCTCCACTTT
TRBJ2-7 | few | - | TRBV2 | CASSWTESSYEQYF | TGTGCCAGCAGCTGGACTGAGAGCTCCTACGAGCAGTACTTC
TRBJ1-6 | - | TRBD1 | TRBV5-1 | CASSLGPRGDNSPLHF | TGCGCCAGCAGCTTGGGGCCCAGGGGGGATAATTCACCCCTCCACTTT
TRBJ1-6 | - | TRBD1 | TRBV27 | CASSRQSRTGDIYNSPLHF | TGTGCCAGCAGTCGACAATCCCGGACAGGAGACATCTATAATTCACCCCTCCACTTT
TRBJ2-3 | once | TRBD2 | TRBV18 | CASSPTFSGGATDTQYF | TGTGCCAGCTCACCGACCTTTAGCGGGGGGGCGACAGATACGCAGTATTTT
TRBJ1-2 | - | TRBD1 | TRBV29-1 | CSEGAANYGYTF | TGCAGCGAGGGGGCGGCTAACTATGGCTACACCTTC
TRBJ1-1 | - | - | TRBV5-1 | CASSLAVGANTEAFF | TGCGCCAGCAGCTTGGCGGTAGGGGCGAACACTGAAGCTTTCTTT
TRBJ1-2 | - | - | TRBV6-1 | CASSEWTMDYGYTF | TGTGCCAGCAGTGAGTGGACAATGGACTATGGCTACACCTTC
TRBJ2-1 | - | TRBD1 | TRBV19 | CASSIGQGQGFDEQFF | TGTGCCAGTAGTATCGGGCAGGGACAGGGGTTCGATGAGCAGTTCTTC
TRBJ2-2 | - | - | TRBV11-3 | CASSLDVTTGELFF | TGTGCCAGCAGCTTAGACGTAACAACCGGGGAGCTGTTTTTT
TRBJ1-1 | - | - | TRBV13 | CASRGGVTEAFF | TGTGCCAGCAGGGGAGGGGTGACTGAAGCTTTCTTT
TRBJ1-6 | - | - | TRBV27 | CASPWEGGQGSPLHF | TGTGCCAGCCCCTGGGAGGGGGGGCAGGGTTCACCCCTCCACTTT
TRBJ1-1 | - | - | TRBV29-1 | CSAQGPSDTEAFF | TGCAGCGCCCAGGGTCCGTCGGACACTGAAGCTTTCTTT
TRBJ2-7 | - | - | TRBV5-6 | CASSLGRVVSYEQYF | TGTGCCAGCAGCTTGGGCAGGGTGGTCTCCTACGAGCAGTACTTC
TRBJ2-3 | - | - | TRBV18 | CASSPGVDTQYF | TGTGCCAGCTCACCAGGAGTTGATACGCAGTATTTT
TRBJ1-2 | - | TRBD1 | TRBV14 | CASSLSAGGQRRDGYTF | TGTGCCAGCAGCCTGAGTGCAGGGGGTCAACGTCGGGATGGCTACACCTTC
TRBJ1-2 | - | - | TRBV6-5 | CASSYSAAGTGYTF | TGTGCCAGCAGTTACTCAGCTGCGGGCACTGGCTACACCTTC
TRBJ1-1 | - | - | TRBV5-1 | CASSPTENTEAFF | TGCGCCAGCAGCCCAACAGAGAACACTGAAGCTTTCTTT
TRBJ1-4 | - | TRBD1 | TRBV7-8 | CASSPRGDRANEKLFF | TGTGCCAGCAGCCCCCGGGGGGACAGGGCTAATGAAAAACTGTTTTTT
TRBJ2-5 | - | - | TRBV5-8 | CASSGGPAVQETQYF | TGTGCCAGCAGCGGGGGCCCCGCGGTCCAAGAGACCCAGTACTTC
TRBJ1-6 | - | - | TRBV30 | CASMGRGSPLHF | TGTGCCTCTATGGGGCGTGGGTCACCCCTCCACTTT
TRBJ2-2 | - | - | TRBV5-1 | CASSLRGTGNTGELFF | TGCGCCAGCAGCTTAAGGGGAACGGGGAACACCGGGGAGCTGTTTTTT
TRBJ1-5 | - | - | TRBV7-2 | CASSYSSGQANQPQHF | TGTGCCAGCAGCTATTCCAGCGGGCAGGCCAATCAGCCCCAGCATTTT
TRBJ2-5 | - | TRBD2 | TRBV5-1 | CASSSSRLAGRRGGETQYF | TGCGCCAGCAGCTCATCTAGACTAGCGGGGAGGCGTGGTGGAGAGACCCAGTACTTC